One and the same sample provided the 19 T cell receptor beta chains below, sequenced in a study of T cells in Graves' hyperthyroidism and ophthalmopathy. RNA transcripts were the template for amplifying TCR beta CDR3 regions. First-round RT-PCR targeting the TCR CDR3 was performed with the HTBI primer set. TCRdb ran MiXCR on the multiplex PCR reads and lists one entry per CDR3 protein. The table has about 590,000 distinct CDR3 sequences, around 14% seen once. Sequenced material: blood. These receptors were collected from a woman aged 25 to 45 with Graves' hyperthyroidism.

The V call is TRBV6-1, the J call TRBJ2-1; TRBD2 matches at 11 bases. Losses at the gene ends were 6 bases for V and 5 bases for J; bases not matched to a gene: 9. The length of the CDR3 is 16 residues. In germline, CDR1 is MNHNS, CDR2 SASEGT. The CDR3 region has the DNA TGTGCCAGCAGACCCCATAGCGGGAGGGCGAACAATGAGCAGTTCTTC. Amino acid sequence: CASRPHSGRANNEQFF.

This clonotype was found many times. V usage is TRBV11-2 and J usage is TRBJ1-2, with 7 bases aligning to TRBD1. The trim removed 10 bases at V and 2 bases at J, leaving 4 bases unmatched. Germline V CDR1 and CDR2: SGHAT, FQNNGV. The CDR3 extends over 12 amino acids. The CDR3 nucleotides read TGTGCCACAAGCAGGGGGAACTATGGCTACACCTTC. As protein: CATSRGNYGYTF.

This chain joins TRBV7-9 and TRBJ2-1, with 7 bases that match TRBD2. Germline V gene sequence: CDR1 SEHNR, CDR2 FQNEAQ (reference sequence). V lost 1 base, J lost 6 bases, and 9 bases stayed unmatched. The CDR3 has 16 residues. CDR3 residues: CASSLVAAGDLNEQFF. The CDR3, as DNA: TGTGCCAGCAGCTTAGTGGCTGCGGGAGACCTCAATGAGCAGTTCTTC.

This clonotype has ten or more counts. The chain is built from TRBV11-2 and TRBJ2-1; 11 bases fit TRBD2. With V trimmed by 5 bases and J by 4 bases, 22 bases remained unmatched. The CDR3 runs 21 residues. Germline lookup yields CDR1 SGHAT and CDR2 FQNNGV. CDR3 sequence reads: CASSLLGYAAGLADLYNEQFF. In DNA, the CDR3 is TGTGCCAGCAGCCTATTAGGGTACGCCGCGGGACTAGCGGACCTTTACAATGAGCAGTTCTTC.

The J gene is TRBJ2-3, the V gene TRBV6-2 or TRBV6-3; D not certain. This CDR3 region has 16 residues. Trimming removed 0 bases at V and 4 bases at J, with 14 bases between. The germline CDR1 and CDR2 sequences are MNHEY and SVGEGT. The CDR3 DNA reads TGTGCCAGCAGTTACTCGACCCAGGTCCAGGCAGATACGCAGTATTTT. Translation gives CASSYSTQVQADTQYF.

This clonotype was found a few times. A clone one base away is much larger, so this may be a read error. The chain carries TRBV28 and TRBJ2-7; D is perhaps TRBD1 (5 bases). Germline V gives CDR1 MDHEN, CDR2 SYDVKM. This CDR3 spans 14 amino acids. The CDR3 nucleotides read TGTGCCAACAGTTTAAGATCAGGGTCCTACGAGCAGTACTTC. As protein: CANSLRSGSYEQYF. Full variable domain (rest looked up from reference TRBV28 and TRBJ2-7): DVKVTQSSRYLVKRTGEKVFLECVQDMDHENMFWYRQDPGLGLRLIYFSYDVKMKEKGDIPEGYSVSREKKERFSLILESASTNQTSMYLCANSLRSGSYEQYFGPGTRLTVT.

V is TRBV10-3 and J is TRBJ2-1; TRBD2 matches at 8 bases. The ends lost 3 bases at V and 8 bases at J; junction bases unmatched: 9. The CDR3 loop spans 15 amino acids. Germline V lookup: CDR1 ENHRY, CDR2 SYGVKD. The CDR3 protein is CAISERAGAEHEQFF. The CDR3 region has the DNA TGTGCCATCAGTGAAAGAGCGGGAGCTGAACATGAGCAGTTCTTC.

Many counts were recorded for this clonotype. The CDR3 DNA sequence: TGTGCCAGCAGCCCCTTGGGGGGGGCCTCAGATACGCAGTATTTT. Residues: CASSPLGGASDTQYF. The chain employs TRBV7-9 and TRBJ2-3, with D perhaps matching TRBD2 (7 bases). The CDR3 is 15 amino acids. V lost 5 bases and J lost 4, with 16 bases in between. Germline values: CDR1 SEHNR, CDR2 FQNEAQ (reference sequence).

This clonotype occurred a few times. The rearrangement uses TRBV29-1 and TRBJ2-7, with D unclear. Germline-derived CDR1 and CDR2 are SQVTM and ANQGSEA. Between the trimmed V and J ends, which lost 4 bases and 5 bases, there was a span of 9 bases. CDR3 size: 11 residues. The CDR3 loop is CSVGVLDEQYF. The CDR3 coding sequence is TGCAGCGTTGGGGTTCTGGACGAGCAGTACTTC.

The chain couples TRBV6-1 to TRBJ1-5; 9 bases are a match to TRBD1. The J segment lost 6 bases and the V segment lost 5 bases, leaving 11 bases of the junction unmatched. CDR1 is MNHNS, CDR2 SASEGT, per germline. This CDR3 comprises 16 residues. CDR3 sequence: CASSSRGQGIGQPQHF. Written as DNA, the CDR3 is TGTGCCAGCAGTAGCCGGGGACAGGGAATCGGTCAGCCCCAGCATTTT.

This clonotype was seen a handful of times. This sequence joins TRBV7-9 and TRBJ2-1, with D possibly being TRBD2 (5 bases). CDR3 length equals 15 residues. In germline, CDR1 is SEHNR, CDR2 FQNEAQ (reference sequence). Trimming pared 5 bases from V and 10 bases from J, leaving 21 bases between. CDR3 DNA sequence: TGTGCCAGCAGCCCAGAGGAAGAGGCTGGGGAGGAGCAGTTCTTC. This sequence encodes CASSPEEEAGEEQFF.

This rearrangement joins TRBV6-1 to TRBJ2-3; the match to TRBD2 covers 12 bases. The V gene end was trimmed by 1 base and the J gene end by 6 bases; junction bases not matched to a gene: 5. This CDR3 comprises 16 residues. CDR1 and CDR2 (germline): MNHNS, SASEGT. The CDR3 reads CASSEGLAGVGDTQYF. The CDR3 DNA is TGTGCCAGCAGTGAAGGACTAGCGGGAGTAGGTGATACGCAGTATTTT.

Many counts were recorded for this clonotype. The V call is TRBV9, the J call TRBJ1-1, with TRBD1 as a possible D gene (6 bases). V lost 0 bases, J lost 6 bases, and 9 bases lay in between. The CDR3 has 13 residues. Germline V lookup: CDR1 SGDLS, CDR2 YYNGEE. The CDR3 region is CASSVVGGAEAFF. In nucleotides, the CDR3 is TGTGCCAGCAGCGTAGTGGGGGGCGCTGAAGCTTTCTTT.

This clonotype was recorded many times. The rearrangement links TRBV2 to TRBJ2-7, with 11 bases that match TRBD1. CDR1 and CDR2 (germline): SNHLY, FYNNEI. The CDR3 is made up of 13 amino acids. V dropped 10 bases and J dropped 7; count of bases not matched to a gene: 9. CDR3 nucleotides: TGTGCCACCGCAGGACAGGGGGCGCGTGAGCAGTACTTC. It yields the protein CATAGQGAREQYF.

The rearrangement joins TRBV9 to TRBJ2-1; 12 nucleotides line up with TRBD2. V was clipped by 1 base and J by 8 bases; unmatched bases: 13. Germline V gene sequence: CDR1 SGDLS, CDR2 YYNGEE. This CDR3 is 18 amino acids long. The DNA of the CDR3 is TGTGCCAGCAGCGTAAGCCCCCCTGCTAGCGGGAGGGCCCATGAGCAGTTCTTC. The encoded protein is CASSVSPPASGRAHEQFF. Complete variable domain (other parts from reference TRBV9 and TRBJ2-1): DSGVTQTPKHLITATGQRVTLRCSPRSGDLSVYWYQQSLDQGLQFLIQYYNGEERAKGNILERFSAQQFPDLHSELNLSSLELGDSALYFCASSVSPPASGRAHEQFFGPGTRLTVL.

There are many counts of this clonotype. The V call is TRBV27, the J call TRBJ2-3; D remains unclear. Trimming left V 2 bases short and J 0 bases short, with 6 bases between. Germline-derived CDR1 and CDR2 are MNHEY and SMNVEV (reference sequence). This CDR3 is 14 amino acids long. CDR3 sequence: CASSLPSSTDTQYF. The CDR3 DNA sequence: TGTGCCAGCAGTTTACCTTCTAGCACAGATACGCAGTATTTT.

This chain uses TRBV6-1 with TRBJ1-1, with 7 nucleotides matching TRBD1. The junction had 15 bases not matched to a gene; V was cut back by 7 bases and J by 4 bases. CDR1 is MNHNS, CDR2 SASEGT, per germline. The CDR3 is made up of 16 amino acids. The CDR3 loop is CASIPGQRGFSTEAFF. CDR3 nucleotides: TGTGCCAGCATTCCGGGACAGCGGGGATTCTCCACTGAAGCTTTCTTT.

A note on this clonotype: Just one base apart from a much larger clone, this may be a read error. CDR3 loop: CASSQGGWRATDTQYF. DNA of the CDR3: TGCGCCAGCAGCCAGGGTGGGTGGAGGGCCACAGATACGCAGTATTTT. J is TRBJ2-3 and V is TRBV5-1, with a possible D match to TRBD2 (6 bases). Germline V gene data show CDR1 as SGHRS and CDR2 as YFSETQ. The CDR3 covers 16 residues. V was cut by 4 bases and J by 2 bases, with 17 bases left in between.

At least ten counts were recorded for this clonotype. The V and J genes are TRBV5-1 and TRBJ1-2; D perhaps matches TRBD1 (5 bases). From germline, CDR1 is SGHRS and CDR2 YFSETQ. This CDR3 is 14 amino acids long. V was trimmed by 0 bases and J by 7 bases, leaving 13 bases between them. The CDR3 loop is CASSLEGTGRGYTF. CDR3 nucleotide sequence: TGCGCCAGCAGCTTGGAAGGGACGGGACGTGGCTACACCTTC.